This TCR beta chain emerged from a study of T-cell reconstitution after alpha-beta-depleted transplantation in children. Preparation of the TCRbeta library involved a method that used unique molecular identifiers. MiXCR, applied by TCRdb to the PCR reads, yields one record per CDR3 protein. The sample has approximately 520,000 distinct CDR3 sequences, less than 35% seen once. The CDR3 contains 14 residues. The germline V and J ends were trimmed by 6 bases and 4 bases, with 13 bases remaining between them. From germline, CDR1 is MNHNS and CDR2 SASEGT. The receptor's source is a human donor who donated a stem cell graft to a child with aplastic anemia. The V gene is TRBV6-1, the J gene TRBJ1-5; D is possibly TRBD1 (6 bases). Sample: PBMCs from the stem cell graft donor, taken from the stem cell graft. CDR3 amino acids: CASSPRGTNQPQHF. CDR3 nucleotides: TGTGCCAGCAGCCCCAGGGGAACAAATCAGCCCCAGCATTTT.